One sample yielded the 21 T cell receptor beta chains listed below, sequenced in a study of T and B cells in COVID-19 patients. Multiplex PCR with BIOMED2 TRB-A/B primer pools amplified TRB rearrangements. TCRdb redid the calling of the multiplex PCR reads with MiXCR, one entry per CDR3 protein. The sample carries tens of thousands of distinct CDR3 sequences, around 30% recorded once. From blood, roughly 220-550 ng of genomic DNA served as TRB template. The sample was blood. The receptors stem from a human donor who had recovered from COVID-19.

This chain joins TRBV6-1 and TRBJ1-2; no definite D call. This CDR3 is built from 13 residues. V lost 2 bases to trimming and J lost 4 bases, with 8 bases between them. Germline CDR1 MNHNS, CDR2 SASEGT. The CDR3 DNA is TGTGCCAGCAGTGAAAAGGGAGCCTATGGCTACACCTTC. Translation gives CASSEKGAYGYTF.

The CDR3 nucleotides read TGTGCCAGTAGTATGGGGGAACTAGCCAAAAACATTCAGTACTTC. Protein: CASSMGELAKNIQYF. The chain recombines TRBV19 with TRBJ2-4; D is possibly TRBD1 or TRBD2 (5 bases each). Deletions cut 3 bases from V and 0 bases from J, with 9 bases between. CDR3 length: 15 amino acids. Germline V gene lookup returns CDR1 LNHDA and CDR2 SQIVND (reference sequence). The whole variable domain, remainder taken from reference TRBV19 and TRBJ2-4, is DGGITQSPKYLFRKEGQNVTLSCEQNLNHDAMYWYRQDPGQGLRLIYYSQIVNDFQKGDIAEGYSVSREKKESFPLTVTSAQKNPTAFYLCASSMGELAKNIQYFGAGTRLSVL.

The chain recombines TRBV6-2 or TRBV6-3 with TRBJ2-7; D is possibly TRBD2 (6 bases). The CDR3 contains 15 residues. Germline CDR1 reads MNHEY; CDR2 reads SVGEGT. The ends were cut back, 6 bases at V and 0 bases at J, with 15 bases in the middle. CDR3 region: CASRGWEELSYEQYF. CDR3 DNA sequence: TGTGCCAGCAGGGGATGGGAGGAGCTCTCCTACGAGCAGTACTTC.

The rearrangement uses TRBV6-5 and TRBJ2-1; 10 positions match TRBD1. With V trimmed by 6 bases and J by 13 bases, 18 bases remained unmatched. Germline values: CDR1 MNHEY, CDR2 SVGAGI. The CDR3 consists of 16 residues. In DNA, the CDR3 is TGTGCCAGCAGCGACCCGGGGGGACAGGGGTATGAGACCCAGTTCTTC. Protein: CASSDPGGQGYETQFF.

In this sample, this clonotype is medium-sized. The chain carries TRBV18 and TRBJ2-7; 12 bases are a match to TRBD2. V was clipped by 5 bases and J by 7 bases; unmatched bases: 12. Germline V gene sequence: CDR1 KGHSH, CDR2 LQKENI. There are 16 residues in the CDR3. The CDR3 bases are TGTGCCAGCTCATCCCCGGGACTAGCGGGTCGAGGAGAGCAGTACTTC. It yields the protein CASSSPGLAGRGEQYF.

This clonotype has a handful of counts. The V and J genes are TRBV11-1 and TRBJ1-4; TRBD1 aligns across 11 bases. The CDR3 loop spans 14 amino acids. Germline-derived CDR1 and CDR2 are SGHAT and FQDESV (reference sequence). The ends lost 3 bases at V and 14 bases at J; junction bases unmatched: 8. In nucleotides, the CDR3 is TGTGCCAGCAGCTTTGGACAGGGGGCAATCGGGCTGTTTTTT. This translates into CASSFGQGAIGLFF.

Comments on this clonotype: A much larger clone differs from this one at a single base, so this may be a read error. J is TRBJ2-7 and V is TRBV6-5; D gene uncertain. Germline loops: CDR1 MNHEY, CDR2 SVGAGI. The V gene lost 6 bases and the J gene lost 0 bases, with 15 bases spanning the gap. The CDR3 spans 15 residues. The CDR3 DNA reads as TGTGCCAGCAGGCAAGGCAAGAGGCTCTCCTACGAGCAGTACTTC. This codes for CASRQGKRLSYEQYF.

Judged by abundance, this clonotype is medium-sized. V gene TRBV30 combines with J gene TRBJ2-7, with TRBD2 matching over 8 bases. Germline trimming cut 4 bases from V and 2 bases from J; bases unmatched to any gene: 4. The CDR3 runs 13 residues. Germline V gene data show CDR1 as GTSNPN and CDR2 as SVGIG (reference sequence). CDR3 amino acids: CAWNGGDTYEQYF. The CDR3 region has the DNA TGTGCCTGGAACGGGGGGGATACCTACGAGCAGTACTTC.

This clonotype showed up just a few times. The chain uses TRBV6-1 and TRBJ2-7; no clear D gene. Trimming left V 6 bases short and J 2 bases short, with 8 bases between. The CDR3 loop spans 12 amino acids. Germline-derived CDR1 and CDR2 are MNHNS and SASEGT. CDR3 residues: CASRGIAYEQYF. DNA for the CDR3: TGTGCCAGCAGGGGGATTGCCTACGAGCAGTACTTC.

The chain is built from TRBV5-1 and TRBJ2-5; D may correspond to TRBD1 or TRBD2 (6 bases each). The CDR3 spans 15 residues. V was clipped by 0 bases and J by 2 bases, with 11 bases between them. Germline V gene lookup returns CDR1 SGHRS and CDR2 YFSETQ. The DNA for the CDR3 is TGCGCCAGCAGCTTGGCCGGGGGACAACAAGAGACCCAGTACTTC. Its translation: CASSLAGGQQETQYF.

The chain recombines TRBV18 with TRBJ1-2; a possible D gene is TRBD1 (6 bases). This CDR3 has 14 residues. Trimming shortened V by 4 bases and J by 5 bases, and 14 bases separated the two germline ends. The germline V gene has CDR1 KGHSH and CDR2 LQKENI. Here the CDR3 DNA reads TGTGCCAGCTCACTCGGACAGTCAGAATATGGCTACACCTTC. Protein sequence: CASSLGQSEYGYTF.

The rearrangement links TRBV6-1 to TRBJ1-2; 9 bases map to TRBD1. CDR3 length equals 14 residues. The V and J ends lost 1 base and 8 bases, in that order; junction bases with no gene match: 5. The germline V gene encodes CDR1 MNHNS and CDR2 SASEGT. This CDR3 reads CASSEGDRVGGYTF. Written as DNA, the CDR3 is TGTGCCAGCAGTGAAGGGGACAGGGTTGGAGGCTACACCTTC.

The rearrangement uses TRBV11-1 and TRBJ1-1; D gene unclear. V lost 3 bases to trimming and J lost 1 base, with 6 bases between them. CDR3 length equals 13 residues. Germline CDR1 is SGHAT and CDR2 is FQDESV (reference sequence). The chain's CDR3 is CASSFSRNTEAFF. In DNA, the CDR3 is TGTGCCAGCAGCTTTTCGAGGAACACTGAAGCTTTCTTT.

As for this clonotype: A much larger clone lies one base from this, so it may be a read error. The rearrangement joins TRBV5-6 to TRBJ2-1; TRBD2 agrees at 12 bases. V trimming: 4 bases; J trimming: 13 bases; junction bases outside the gene matches: 12. The CDR3 runs to 15 residues. Germline V gene lookup returns CDR1 SGHDT and CDR2 YYEEEE. The CDR3 DNA reads TGTGCCAGCAGCATCCGGACTAGCGGGGAGGAGACCCAGTTCTTC. Its protein product is CASSIRTSGEETQFF.

By share, this clonotype counts as medium-sized. The chain carries TRBV19 and TRBJ2-2, with TRBD2 identical over 8 bases. The V gene end was trimmed by 6 bases and the J gene end by 1 base; junction bases not matched to a gene: 1. This CDR3 has 14 residues. Germline CDR1 LNHDA, CDR2 SQIVND (reference sequence). The chain's CDR3 is CASRAGGNTGELFF. CDR3 bases: TGTGCCAGTAGGGCGGGGGGGAACACCGGGGAGCTGTTTTTT.

This clonotype occurred a few times. The gene calls are TRBV19 and TRBJ2-7; TRBD2 matches at 9 bases. Unmatched junction bases numbered 4, after V lost 2 bases and J lost 2 bases. Germline V gene sequence: CDR1 LNHDA, CDR2 SQIVND (reference sequence). The CDR3 totals 15 residues. The DNA of the CDR3 is TGTGCCAGTAGTATAAGGTCTAGCGGGGCCTACGAGCAGTACTTC. Residues: CASSIRSSGAYEQYF.

The chain uses TRBV6-5 and TRBJ2-3, with D uncertain. The CDR3 is 11 residues long. Looked up from germline, CDR1 is MNHEY and CDR2 is SVGAGI. Between the trimmed V and J ends, which lost 4 bases and 8 bases, there was a span of 7 bases. CDR3 residues: CASSLGRTQYF. As DNA, the CDR3 is TGTGCCAGCAGTTTAGGTCGTACGCAGTATTTT.

The chain uses TRBV12-3 or TRBV12-4 and TRBJ1-1, with D maybe TRBD1 (5 bases). The CDR3 loop spans 15 amino acids. Between the trimmed V and J ends, which lost 2 bases and 1 base, there was a span of 11 bases. The CDR3 DNA is TGTGCCAGCAGTTTACGAACAGGACAGAACACTGAAGCTTTCTTT. Translated: CASSLRTGQNTEAFF.

In its sample, this clonotype is medium-sized. The J gene is TRBJ2-2, the V gene TRBV19; 10 nucleotides agree with TRBD2. There are 17 residues in the CDR3. After removal of 3 bases from V and 1 base from J, the junction contained 5 bases not matched to a gene. The germline V gene has CDR1 LNHDA and CDR2 SQIVND (reference sequence). The CDR3 sequence is CASSMRLAGGNTGELFF. In DNA, the CDR3 is TGTGCCAGTAGTATGAGACTAGCGGGCGGGAACACCGGGGAGCTGTTTTTT.

This chain uses TRBV5-6 with TRBJ1-4, with 8 positions matching TRBD1. The CDR3 length is 13 residues. The trim removed 6 bases at V and 8 bases at J, leaving 6 bases unmatched. The germline V gene encodes CDR1 SGHDT and CDR2 YYEEEE. CDR3 loop: CASTLGTGEKLFF. Written as DNA, the CDR3 is TGTGCCAGCACCCTGGGGACAGGCGAAAAACTGTTTTTT. Based on the CDR3 plus reference TRBV5-6 and TRBJ1-4, the full variable domain is DAGVTQSPTHLIKTRGQQVTLRCSPKSGHDTVSWYQQALGQGPQFIFQYYEEEERQRGNFPDRFSGHQFPNYSSELNVNALLLGDSALYLCASTLGTGEKLFFGSGTQLSVL.

This clonotype has a handful of counts. This rearrangement joins TRBV18 to TRBJ1-4; no firm D call. V was pared by 1 base and J by 8 bases, with 14 bases between. There are 15 residues in the CDR3. In germline, CDR1 is KGHSH, CDR2 LQKENI. DNA for the CDR3: TGTGCCAGCTCACCACTGGAGGGCCCACGGGAAAAACTGTTTTTT. Encoded protein: CASSPLEGPREKLFF. Looking up the rest from reference TRBV18 and TRBJ1-4 gives the full variable domain: NAGVMQNPRHLVRRRGQEARLRCSPMKGHSHVYWYRQLPEEGLKFMVYLQKENIIDESGMPKERFSAEFPKEGPSILRIQQVVRGDSAAYFCASSPLEGPREKLFFGSGTQLSVL.